A single sample gave rise to the 29 T cell receptor beta chains below, sequenced in a study of cytomegalovirus exposure and HLA in healthy donors. The data were produced by immunoSEQ multiplex PCR, yet TCRdb's version contains in-frame clones alone and is incomplete. The table shows some 150,000 clones, with around nine tenths occurring only once. Sequencing input: PBMCs. Receptors were obtained from a woman aged 18-29 years in good health and CMV-seropositive.

V gene TRBV5-6 combines with J gene TRBJ2-7; D might be TRBD2 (6 bases). V was pared by 3 bases and J by 6 bases, with 19 bases between. Germline V CDR1 and CDR2: SGHDT, YYEEEE. This CDR3 spans 15 amino acids. DNA for the CDR3: TGTGCCAGCAGCTCCCCGCGGGACTCTCTCTCCGAGCAGTACTTC. Protein: CASSSPRDSLSEQYF.

The chain joins TRBV28 to TRBJ2-5, with a weak D call TRBD1 (5 bases). CDR3 length: 16 amino acids. V lost 4 bases and J 2 bases, leaving 17 bases between the germline ends. Germline loops: CDR1 MDHEN, CDR2 SYDVKM. Here the CDR3 reads CASSSHVGKGQETQYF. The CDR3 DNA reads TGTGCCAGCAGTTCCCACGTTGGGAAGGGGCAAGAGACCCAGTACTTC.

The J gene is TRBJ2-3, the V gene TRBV11-2, with a tentative D call TRBD2 (6 bases). The germline CDR1 and CDR2 sequences are SGHAT and FQNNGV. This CDR3 has 15 residues. V dropped 1 base and J dropped 1 base, with 9 bases sitting between them. CDR3 amino acids: CASSLGLEGTDTQYF. The CDR3 DNA is TGTGCCAGCAGCTTAGGACTAGAGGGCACAGATACGCAGTATTTT.

The V and J genes are TRBV28 and TRBJ1-2; weak D call: TRBD1 (6 bases). The CDR3 has 14 residues. V dropped 3 bases and J dropped 4 bases, with 12 bases sitting between them. Germline V gene data show CDR1 as MDHEN and CDR2 as SYDVKM. The CDR3 loop reads CASSFRVGGYGYTF. DNA of the CDR3: TGTGCCAGCAGTTTCAGGGTAGGGGGCTATGGCTACACCTTC.

The rearrangement links TRBV30 to TRBJ2-1, with 9 bases that match TRBD2. V lost 0 bases and J lost 5; bases outside the gene matches: 11. The CDR3 is 17 amino acids. Germline V gives CDR1 GTSNPN, CDR2 SVGIG (reference sequence). CDR3 in DNA: TGTGCCTGGAGTGTAAGGGGCGGGAGGGCCTCTAACAATGAGCAGTTCTTC. It codes for CAWSVRGGRASNNEQFF.

The count of this clone is one. Different DNA sequences within this sample yield the same CDR3. The J gene is TRBJ1-5, the V gene TRBV6-5; 7 positions agree with TRBD1. This CDR3 has 14 amino acids. CDR1 and CDR2 (germline): MNHEY, SVGAGI. The V gene end was trimmed by 0 bases and the J gene end by 5 bases; junction bases not matched to a gene: 1. The CDR3 is CASSYSQGDQPQHF. CDR3 DNA sequence: TGTGCCAGCAGTTACTCTCAGGGGGATCAGCCCCAGCATTTT.

Here the CDR3 DNA reads TGTGCCAGCAGCACACCAGGGGCCGGGGCCAACGTCCTGACTTTC. This encodes CASSTPGAGANVLTF. The J gene is TRBJ2-6, the V gene TRBV7-2; D possibly corresponds to TRBD1 (6 bases). The germline V and J ends were trimmed by 5 bases and 4 bases, with 12 bases remaining between them. The CDR3 is made up of 15 amino acids. Germline V lookup: CDR1 SGHTA, CDR2 FQGNSA.

The rearrangement links TRBV2 to TRBJ1-4, with 7 bases that match TRBD1. The CDR3 is made up of 13 amino acids. Germline V gene lookup returns CDR1 SNHLY and CDR2 FYNNEI. Losses at the gene ends were 5 bases for V and 8 bases for J; bases not matched to a gene: 5. CDR3 region: CASSWQGGEKLFF. CDR3 in DNA: TGTGCCAGCAGTTGGCAGGGGGGAGAAAAACTGTTTTTT.

This clone is a singleton in its sample. This chain joins TRBV2 and TRBJ1-1; weak D call: TRBD1 (5 bases). V lost 8 bases, J lost 2 bases, and 12 bases lay in between. The germline gives CDR1 SNHLY, CDR2 FYNNEI. The CDR3 has 13 residues. The CDR3 region is CASERDLNTEAFF. The DNA of the CDR3 is TGTGCCAGCGAAAGGGACTTAAACACTGAAGCTTTCTTT.

The CDR3 here is CASSLSQDGGYTF. In DNA form, the CDR3 reads TGTGCCAGCAGCTTGTCACAGGACGGGGGCTACACCTTC. The chain combines TRBV5-6 with TRBJ1-2, with D maybe TRBD1 (5 bases). Trimming took off 1 base at V and 8 bases at J, with 12 bases between the two ends. The CDR3 spans 13 residues. Looked up from germline, CDR1 is SGHDT and CDR2 is YYEEEE.

This chain links TRBV4-3 with TRBJ1-5, with D possibly TRBD1 on 5 matching bases. Germline V CDR1 and CDR2: LGHNA, YSLEER. This CDR3 is built from 17 residues. V was shortened by 3 bases and J by 0 bases, with 15 bases between the two germline ends. In DNA, the CDR3 is TGCGCCAGCAGCCAGCACCGGGACTTCGATAGCAATCAGCCCCAGCATTTT. Encoded protein: CASSQHRDFDSNQPQHF.

The V gene is TRBV6-5, the J gene TRBJ2-2, with 7 nucleotides matching TRBD2. Germline V gives CDR1 MNHEY, CDR2 SVGAGI. V lost 8 bases, J lost 5 bases, and 5 bases stayed unmatched. This CDR3 has 13 amino acids. The CDR3: CASGRGGTGELFF. The CDR3 region has the DNA TGTGCCAGCGGGAGGGGAGGGACCGGGGAGCTGTTTTTT.

CDR3 sequence reads: CASSFRLTGSGANVLTF. CDR3 nucleotides: TGTGCCAGCAGTTTCCGTCTGACTGGATCTGGGGCCAACGTCCTGACTTTC. The chain links TRBV28 to TRBJ2-6; D is undetermined. V lost 3 bases to trimming and J lost 1 base, with 13 bases between them. This CDR3 contains 17 residues. In germline, CDR1 is MDHEN, CDR2 SYDVKM.

The chain has TRBV21-1 and TRBJ2-1; TRBD2, the table's D call, lacks a check against the DNA. TRBV21-1 has pseudogene status. There are 16 residues in the CDR3. The CDR3, as DNA: TGTGCCAGCAGCAAAGACCCGGGAGTGGAGAAGAATGAGCAGTTCTTC. This codes for CASSKDPGVEKNEQFF.

This clone showed up just a few times. The chain combines TRBV28 with TRBJ1-5; TRBD1 matches at 8 bases. The germline V gene encodes CDR1 MDHEN and CDR2 SYDVKM. Unmatched junction bases numbered 7, after V lost 6 bases and J lost 0 bases. The CDR3 runs to 16 residues. CDR3 sequence: CASSPQGTGSNQPQHF. CDR3 coding DNA: TGTGCCAGCAGCCCACAAGGGACAGGTAGCAATCAGCCCCAGCATTTT.

V is TRBV30 and J is TRBJ2-7; TRBD1 aligns across 11 bases. Germline assignment: CDR1 GTSNPN and CDR2 SVGIG (reference sequence). This CDR3 has 14 amino acids. V trimming: 2 bases; J trimming: 2 bases; junction bases outside the gene matches: 2. For the CDR3, the DNA is TGTGCCTGGAGTCTGGGACAGGGGGCCTACGAGCAGTACTTC. Translating it yields CAWSLGQGAYEQYF.

The CDR3 reads CASSFWNSAGEPQHF. CDR3 DNA sequence: TGTGCCAGCAGTTTCTGGAACTCAGCGGGGGAGCCCCAGCATTTT. The chain employs TRBV28 and TRBJ1-5, with TRBD1 as a possible D gene (5 bases). The CDR3 has 15 amino acids. With 3 bases removed from V and 8 bases from J, the gap between germline ends came to 17 bases. The germline CDR1 and CDR2 sequences are MDHEN and SYDVKM. Combining the CDR3 with reference TRBV28 and TRBJ1-5 gives the whole variable domain DVKVTQSSRYLVKRTGEKVFLECVQDMDHENMFWYRQDPGLGLRLIYFSYDVKMKEKGDIPEGYSVSREKKERFSLILESASTNQTSMYLCASSFWNSAGEPQHFGDGTRLSIL.

This clone was found a few times. The V and J genes are TRBV5-1 and TRBJ2-2; TRBD1 matches 7 bases. The CDR3 has 15 residues. V dropped 2 bases and J dropped 7; count of bases not matched to a gene: 8. Per germline, CDR1 SGHRS and CDR2 YFSETQ. The CDR3 reads CASSLVTGSDGELFF. In DNA, the CDR3 is TGCGCCAGCAGCTTAGTGACAGGGAGCGACGGGGAGCTGTTTTTT.

This rearrangement joins TRBV11-2 to TRBJ2-3; maybe TRBD2 (5 bases). The V and J ends lost 0 bases and 6 bases respectively, with 19 bases between them. The germline V gene encodes CDR1 SGHAT and CDR2 FQNNGV. The CDR3 runs to 17 residues. CDR3 amino acids: CASSLDVPGHSGDTQYF. DNA of the CDR3: TGTGCCAGCAGCTTAGATGTACCTGGGCACTCGGGGGATACGCAGTATTTT.

The V gene is TRBV27, the J gene TRBJ1-6; D is unresolved. V shed 2 bases and J shed 8 bases, with 10 bases lying between them. This CDR3 has 14 amino acids. Germline CDR1 reads MNHEY; CDR2 reads SMNVEV (reference sequence). For the CDR3, the DNA is TGTGCCAGCAGTTTAGTTGCGAGGGATTCACCCCTCCACTTT. Protein: CASSLVARDSPLHF.

The chain carries TRBV7-2 and TRBJ2-3; 10 bases align to TRBD2. CDR1 and CDR2 (germline): SGHTA, FQGNSA. V shed 2 bases, J shed 5 bases, and the junction held 4 bases outside the gene matches. The CDR3 runs to 15 residues. CDR3 coding DNA: TGTGCCAGCAGCTTAAAGCGGGAGGGCCAAGATACGCAGTATTTT. Translated: CASSLKREGQDTQYF.

This chain joins TRBV6-6 and TRBJ2-7, with D hard to call. Germline lookup yields CDR1 MNHNY and CDR2 SVGAGI (reference sequence). The length of the CDR3 is 16 residues. V was pared by 0 bases and J by 0 bases, with 12 bases between. The CDR3 DNA follows: TGTGCCAGCAGTTACTCGTCGCGAGGAAGCTCCTACGAGCAGTACTTC. It translates to CASSYSSRGSSYEQYF.

This clone was seen a single time. The J gene is TRBJ1-1, the V gene TRBV18, with TRBD1 as a possible D gene (5 bases). This CDR3 has 16 amino acids. The germline V and J ends were trimmed by 2 bases and 0 bases, with 13 bases remaining between them. Germline values: CDR1 KGHSH, CDR2 LQKENI. The CDR3 here is CASSPRQISMNTEAFF. In DNA form, the CDR3 reads TGTGCCAGCTCACCAAGACAGATAAGCATGAACACTGAAGCTTTCTTT.

In the case of this clone: The sample has other DNA sequences that encode this CDR3 too. The rearrangement joins TRBV4-1 to TRBJ2-1; D gene ambiguous. The CDR3 totals 15 residues. V was cut by 1 base and J by 0 bases, with 7 bases left in between. The germline CDR1 and CDR2 sequences are MGHRA and YSYEKL. The CDR3 DNA reads TGCGCCAGCAGCCAAGCGCCGAGCTCCTACAATGAGCAGTTCTTC. It encodes CASSQAPSSYNEQFF.

The rearrangement joins TRBV6-5 to TRBJ2-5; D possibly corresponds to TRBD2 (5 bases). From germline, CDR1 is MNHEY and CDR2 SVGAGI. This CDR3 is 11 amino acids long. Trimming cost V 6 bases and J 5 bases, with 7 bases left between them. CDR3 nucleotides: TGTGCCAGCAGCACGGGGGAGACCCAGTACTTC. Translating gives CASSTGETQYF.

V and J are TRBV7-2 and TRBJ2-5, with 9 bases that match TRBD2. J lost 0 bases, V lost 5 bases, and 13 bases had no gene match. The germline gives CDR1 SGHTA, CDR2 FQGNSA. The CDR3 has 18 residues. The CDR3 DNA follows: TGTGCCAGCAGCCCCCGCTCCCGACTAGCGGAGTACCAAGAGACCCAGTACTTC. The encoded protein is CASSPRSRLAEYQETQYF.

This rearrangement joins TRBV5-1 to TRBJ2-2; 12 positions agree with TRBD1. Germline V gene sequence: CDR1 SGHRS, CDR2 YFSETQ. Unmatched junction bases numbered 13, after V lost 4 bases and J lost 3 bases. The CDR3 is made up of 19 amino acids. CDR3 nucleotides: TGCGCCAGCAGCCATACACCACCGGGACAGGGGGCCGACACCGGGGAGCTGTTTTTT. Its protein is CASSHTPPGQGADTGELFF.

The rearrangement uses TRBV6-6 and TRBJ2-7; the match to TRBD1 covers 7 bases. CDR3 size: 15 residues. Unmatched junction bases numbered 10, after V lost 6 bases and J lost 2 bases. Germline lookup yields CDR1 MNHNY and CDR2 SVGAGI (reference sequence). CDR3 amino acids: CASRGSRGSTYEQYF. CDR3 sequence (DNA): TGTGCCAGCAGGGGATCCAGGGGGTCGACCTACGAGCAGTACTTC.

The genes are TRBV15 and TRBJ1-2; tentatively, D is TRBD1 (6 bases). V gave up 0 bases and J gave up 6 bases, with 8 bases separating them. CDR3 length equals 13 residues. Looked up from germline, CDR1 is LNHNV and CDR2 is YYDKDF (reference sequence). In DNA, the CDR3 is TGTGCCACCAGCAGAGAGGGGGCTAATGGCTACACCTTC. Residues: CATSREGANGYTF.